This is a list of T cell receptor beta chains from one sample in a study of T cell changes during pregnancy in multiple sclerosis. Clones were read by immunoSEQ multiplex PCR, and TCRdb kept only the in-frame ones, dropping some. The table records approximately 30,000 clones, around nine tenths of them present only once. Specimen: CD8+ T cells from peripheral blood mononuclear cells, collected in the first trimester of pregnancy. These receptors were taken from a female donor with multiple sclerosis, enrolled in a pregnancy study. The conserved cysteine and the conserved F or W are not part of the CDR3 here. Each record gives: J gene, V gene, CDR3 protein.

>TRBJ2-7|TRBV5-1
ASSSGLISYEQY
>TRBJ2-3|TRBV5-1
ASSLFLGRDTQY
>TRBJ2-7|TRBV21-1
ASSKVRTEVSYEQY
>TRBJ2-7|TRBV7-6
ASSLEAASSYEQY
>TRBJ1-5|TRBV6-1
ASSEQGMIQPQH
>TRBJ2-7|TRBV23-1
ASSHPRTNYEQY
>TRBJ2-7|TRBV28
ASSQGSTDPRDEQY
>TRBJ2-1|TRBV7-9
ASSLSEGVHNEQF
>TRBJ2-3|TRBV27
ASSLGQVSTDTQY
>TRBJ2-1|TRBV11-2
ASSLNREIYNEQF
>TRBJ2-7|TRBV27
ASSLGLYEQY
>TRBJ2-2|TRBV14
ASSQETGKWTGELF
>TRBJ2-3|TRBV7-6
ASSFSTSGKSTDTQY
>TRBJ2-1|TRBV5-4
ASSLAYDDNEQF
>TRBJ2-3|TRBV11-2
ASSLYRGRTDTQY
>TRBJ2-1|TRBV27
ASSLSLTSFEQF
>TRBJ2-7|TRBV5-5
ASSFSITYEQY
>TRBJ2-7|TRBV20-1
SARINYEQY
>TRBJ2-2|TRBV19
ASSRGTGELF
>TRBJ1-2|TRBV20-1
SASRAGA
>TRBJ2-7|TRBV19
ASIGASYEQY
>TRBJ2-1|TRBV4-3
ASSHPRGVAGEGEQF
>TRBJ2-5|TRBV6-5
ASSYGQGALETQY
>TRBJ2-5|TRBV15
ATSSGRGQETQY
>TRBJ2-1|TRBV11-2
ASSSPRGKFYNEQF
>TRBJ2-7|TRBV5-1
ARILQAHYPYEQY
>TRBJ2-2|TRBV2
ASTYTGELF
>TRBJ2-3|TRBV6-5
ASSPTGGEGDTQY
>TRBJ2-3|TRBV2
ASSGPGQRLTDTQY
>TRBJ2-7|TRBV15
ATSRDMTGAYEQY
>TRBJ2-7|TRBV6-1
ASSEELAGGPWDEQY
>TRBJ2-7|TRBV28
ASSFRGPYYEQY
>TRBJ2-1|TRBV19
ASKVGGGGENEQF
>TRBJ2-4|TRBV4-1
ASSPIVLADIQY
>TRBJ1-2|TRBV5-1
ASSLRAGANYGYT
>TRBJ2-1|TRBV27
ASSLVGGAYNEQF
>TRBJ2-5|TRBV2
ASSDPTGTSGSQETQY
>TRBJ2-5|TRBV10-3
AISAIQADQETQY
>TRBJ2-7|TRBV5-4
ASSPNPGVTYEQY
>TRBJ2-7|TRBV13
ASSLGAGTGGEQY
>TRBJ2-3|TRBV4-3
ASSQTEFDTQY
>TRBJ2-7|TRBV10-3
AAADLGEGSYEQY
>TRBJ2-1|TRBV2
ASSERGRAGDEQF
>TRBJ1-2|TRBV28
ASISVRWYGPGGTFYGYT
>TRBJ2-7|TRBV4-2
ASSQAWDSSYEQY
>TRBJ2-7|TRBV7-2
ASSSYTSGSHEQY
>TRBJ2-7|TRBV6-1
ASRGQSYEQY
>TRBJ1-1|TRBV11-3
ASSLGGGLAF
>TRBJ2-3|TRBV28
ASSLSQGADTQY